This record covers a single T cell receptor (beta chain). Its antigen remains unidentified. Base qualities are not provided; no much larger clone lies one nucleotide away. These data belong to a study of metastatic and nonmetastatic thyroid tumors (TCRdb year 2020). Regarding the research as a whole: The researchers compared repertoires between peripheral blood samples and tumor or nodule tissue samples from patients with malignant or benign thyroid disease.

Libraries came from PCR. Reads for this sample came from an Illumina HiSeq 4000. The TCR beta-chain CDR3 region of each patient was profiled by high-throughput sequencing. Under the source paper's analysis protocol: A classifier to discriminate distant-metastatic papillary thyroid cancer patients was built from CDR3 differences across clinicopathological groups. The Shannon index was used to assess repertoire diversity, and the Morisita-Horn index was used to assess tumor-blood repertoire similarity. In TCRdb, the public reads were trimmed at Q25 with fastp and aligned with MiXCR, with productive beta chains retained. The V and J calls reflect TCRdb's pipeline rather than the authors' work. This sample gives 25,000 to 30,000 clones in total; roughly 3.5% of them show up just once. The ten largest clones capture about 3.3% of the sample. General conclusions and limits of the study: TCR beta diversity was reported as significantly higher in malignant tumors than in benign nodules, in both blood and tumor samples.

None of the patients had been given any treatment before thyroid surgery. Patient clinical samples collected from the early 2010s to the late 2010s were retrospectively analysed using T-cell receptor beta sequencing. What was sequenced was blood. This receptor was taken from a male donor with papillary thyroid cancer or a benign thyroid nodule (not recorded which). Some clones in this sample may be carry-over from other donors' samples.

The sequenced DNA is TGTGCCAGCAGTTACATGCGGGCAGGGGGGCGCAATGAGCAGTTCTTC. Translated, it gives CASSYMRAGGRNEQFF. The chain employs TRBV6-6 and TRBJ2-1; the D segment could be TRBD1, given 7 matching bases. The junction carries 17 bases between V and J, which are trimmed by 2 bases and 6 bases respectively. CDR1 and CDR2 are read off the germline V gene (reference sequence) as MNHNY and SVGAGI. The CDR3 sequence holds 16 residues, the cysteine and phenylalanine included. Just the 48-base CDR3 DNA is kept, in frame starting at base 1.